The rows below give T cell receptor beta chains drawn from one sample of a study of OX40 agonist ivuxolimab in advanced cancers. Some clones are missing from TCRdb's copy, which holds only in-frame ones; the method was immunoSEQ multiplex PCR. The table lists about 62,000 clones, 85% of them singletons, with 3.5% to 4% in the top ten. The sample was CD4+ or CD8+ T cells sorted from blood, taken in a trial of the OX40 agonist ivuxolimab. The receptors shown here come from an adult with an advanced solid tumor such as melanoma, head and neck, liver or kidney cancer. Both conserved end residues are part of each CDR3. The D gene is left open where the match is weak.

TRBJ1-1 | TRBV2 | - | TGTGCCAGCAGTGAAGCGGTGACATATATGAACACTGAAGCTTTCTTT | CASSEAVTYMNTEAFF
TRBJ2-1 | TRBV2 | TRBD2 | TGTGCCAGCAGTGGGATGAGACTAGCGGGGGGGAATGAGCAGTTCTTC | CASSGMRLAGGNEQFF
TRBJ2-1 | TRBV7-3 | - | TGTGCCAGCAGCCCGGGAATAGCAACCTACAATGAGCAGTTCTTC | CASSPGIATYNEQFF
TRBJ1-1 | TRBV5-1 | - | TGCGCCAGCAGCTTGGCGGTAGGGAGGAGTGAAGCTTTCTTT | CASSLAVGRSEAFF
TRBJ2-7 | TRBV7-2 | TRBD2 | TGTGCCAGCAGCTTTACGGGTTCCCGGGGGGACGAGCAGTACTTC | CASSFTGSRGDEQYF
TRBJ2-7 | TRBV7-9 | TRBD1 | TGTGCCAGCAGCTCAGCTGGACAGGGGGCTTCGATTTACGAGCAGTACTTC | CASSSAGQGASIYEQYF
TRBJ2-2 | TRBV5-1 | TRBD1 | TGCGCCAGCGTGGACAGGGTCACCGGGGAGCTGTTTTTT | CASVDRVTGELFF
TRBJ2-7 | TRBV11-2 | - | TGTGCCAGCAGCTCCACAGGATTCTCCTACGAGCAGTACTTC | CASSSTGFSYEQYF
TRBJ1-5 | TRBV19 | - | TGTGCCAGTAGTAGTACCCGCCGGGACATCAATCAGCCCCAGCATTTT | CASSSTRRDINQPQHF
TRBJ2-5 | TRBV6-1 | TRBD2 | TGTGCCAGCAGTGGGGGCGGGGGTCTCCAGACCCAGTACTTC | CASSGGGGLQTQYF